Included here is one T cell receptor (beta chain) sequence, with context. Enrolment of Seattle patients took place during active infection, and they were followed longitudinally. Clones were read by immunoSEQ multiplex PCR, and TCRdb kept only the in-frame ones, dropping some. Here the sample spans about 270,000 clones, approximately 86% being singletons. The entry originates in a study of blood T cell repertoires in COVID-19. Germline V gene data show CDR1 as SGHRS and CDR2 as YFSETQ. J lost 3 bases, V lost 1 base, and 6 bases had no gene match. This CDR3 is built from 15 residues. J is TRBJ2-5 and V is TRBV5-1; 7 bases match TRBD1. The sample comprised peripheral blood. This receptor was identified in a woman in her sixties or seventies with COVID-19, enrolled during active disease. CDR3 DNA sequence: TGCGCCAGCAGCTTGATAGGGGGCCTCAAAGAGACCCAGTACTTC. It translates to CASSLIGGLKETQYF.